The present entry profiles one T cell receptor beta chain with its context. A single record per CDR3 protein comes from TCRdb applying MiXCR to the PCR reads. The data contain thousands of distinct CDR3 sequences, approximately 50% of them singletons. The sample comes from a study of immune characterization of retroperitoneal liposarcoma. The V and J ends lost 5 bases and 4 bases respectively, with 5 bases between them. Germline values: CDR1 SGHTA, CDR2 FQGNSA. This CDR3 has 11 residues. The TCR sequence derives from a female donor with retroperitoneal liposarcoma. The chain couples TRBV7-2 to TRBJ2-5; D is unclear. The sequenced material came from tumor tissue. In nucleotides, the CDR3 is TGTGCCAGCAGCACGGGAGAGACCCAGTACTTC. This encodes CASSTGETQYF.